The clone carrying this TCR beta chain was detected a few times. What it binds is unknown. One end of the junction is discordant with germline, which a read error may explain. The data were taken from a study of metastatic and nonmetastatic thyroid tumors. Study-level findings and limits: Across blood and tumor, TCR beta diversity in malignant thyroid tumors was reportedly significantly higher than in benign nodules.

No treatment had been given to any patient before thyroid surgery. TCRdb re-called the PCR reads through MiXCR. The repertoire holds 85,000 to 95,000 clones, with under 15% as singletons. The source material was blood. This receptor was taken from a female donor with papillary thyroid cancer or a benign thyroid nodule (not recorded which). Some clones in this sample may be carry-over from other donors' samples.

For the CDR3, the DNA is TGTGACAGCAGTTCCATTACGGGGGTGTCCACAGATACGCAGTATTTT. Amino acids: CDSSSITGVSTDTQYF. The chain links TRBV27 to TRBJ2-3; D possibly corresponds to TRBD2 (6 bases). The CDR3 length is 16 residues. CDR1 is MNHEY and CDR2 is SMNVEV in the germline V gene (reference sequence).